This TCR beta chain was observed in a study of control samples from healthy donors and cancer patients. The CDR3 has 13 residues. Per the germline V gene, CDR1 is SNHLY and CDR2 is FYNNEI. The V end lost 3 bases, the J end lost 2 bases, and 7 bases lay between the germline ends. The data were produced by immunoSEQ multiplex PCR, yet TCRdb's version contains in-frame clones alone and is incomplete. The sample consists of fewer than 120,000 clones, more than 75% of them appearing once. This chain uses TRBV2 with TRBJ2-5, with D hard to call. Sequences were obtained from PBMCs. This sequence was found in a woman in her sixties with lung cancer. CDR3 in amino acids: CASSESVQETQYF. For the CDR3, the DNA is TGTGCCAGCAGTGAGAGCGTACAAGAGACCCAGTACTTC.